This T cell receptor beta chain derives from a study of OX40 agonist ivuxolimab in advanced cancers. Overall study context: Patients with prior anti-PD-1, anti-PD-L1 or anti-CTLA-4 therapy were eligible; roughly 40% had some.

Study results and caveats: The average count of expanded clones was higher among CD8+ T cells than among CD4+.

Regarding this clone: Its antigen remains unidentified.

Blood draws occurred at baseline, cycle 4 day 1, and cycle 7 day 1. Profiling relied on immunoSEQ multiplex PCR, and the TCRdb table lists in-frame clones only, not all of them. The data show over 50,000 clones, 80% to 95% seen once. Trimming took 1 base from V and 3 from J, leaving 10 bases between them. The CDR3 has 15 residues. CDR1 is MGHRA and CDR2 is YSYEKL in the germline V gene. The clonotype originates from an adult with an advanced solid tumor such as melanoma, head and neck, liver or kidney cancer. Sample: CD4+ or CD8+ T cells sorted from blood, taken in a trial of the OX40 agonist ivuxolimab. The chain recombines TRBV4-1 with TRBJ1-5; perhaps TRBD1 as D (6 bases). CDR3 DNA: TGCGCCAGCAGCCAAGGGGACACCGACAATCAGCCCCAGCATTTT. Encoded protein: CASSQGDTDNQPQHF.